The TCR beta chain under discussion was sequenced for a study of T cells after yellow fever vaccination (dated by TCRdb to about 2019). Broadly, across the study: Libraries from fractions with low cell numbers were prepared with the SMART-Seq v4 Ultra Low Input RNA kit. To follow T-cell clones before and after primary and booster YFV17D yellow fever vaccination, bulk TCR alpha and beta repertoires were sequenced over time. Two healthy male donors, one aged 18 to 30 and one aged 30 to 39 years, made up the cohort. Blood samples were taken at several timepoints before and after primary and secondary immunization, and bulk PBMC replicates and cell subsets were isolated.

In regard to this clonotype: It lacks a known antigen. Base qualities are not at hand, and no much larger clone is one base apart.

The sample's treatment or condition label, decoded: live attenuated yellow fever vaccine strain. At each blood-draw timepoint, two biological replicates of bulk PBMCs were collected. A standard Ficoll-Paque protocol was used to isolate PBMCs from peripheral blood. TriZol was used to extract RNA from bulk PBMCs, from CD4 and CD8 fractions, and from dextramer-positive and dextramer-negative fractions. Synthesis of TCR cDNA relied on 5'RACE template switching, a step that introduced a universal primer site along with unique molecular identifiers. Priming of cDNA synthesis was performed from both the TCR alpha and TCR beta constant segments. Library amplification involved two PCR steps, and the second step added sample barcodes and sequencing adapters. Sequencing of libraries was performed on Illumina HiSeq 2500 (2x100 bp) or NovaSeq (2x150 bp). Processing in the source paper ran as follows. MIGEC handled demultiplexing of reads and collapsing into UMI consensus sequences, while MiXCR performed V(D)J alignment. Vaccine-responding clonotypes were defined with edgeR using replicate PBMC samples, requiring FDR below 0.01 and a log2 fold change above 5 up to day 15. Bulk clonotypes were assigned CD4 or CD8 identity according to which sequenced CD4 or CD8 repertoire held them at higher abundance. TCRdb's own reprocessing of the public reads used fastp at Q25 and MiXCR and kept productive beta chains. Each CDR3 protein appears once, grouped with its most common genes and DNA. These V and J calls originate from TCRdb's pipeline instead of the authors' own analysis. This sample holds approximately 550,000 distinct CDR3 sequences; less than 20% were observed only once. Roughly an eighth of the sample goes to the ten largest clones.

Results the study describes overall, beyond this receptor: Compared with the primary T-cell response, the secondary T-cell response was faster but weaker, reaching its peak on day 5 rather than on day 15. A small fraction of clonotypes showed up in both the CD4 and CD8 compartments, probably as a result of convergent recombination. After the booster, most clones that had expanded after primary vaccination were detected again (around 95% of CD4 and more than 85% of CD8), suggesting broad maintenance of memory. Because the study included only two donors, the extent to which the findings can be generalized is limited. Computational filtering was needed because FACS-sorted repertoires could contain abundant contaminating clonotypes from the bulk population.

The CDR3 holds 13 amino acids from the cysteine to the phenylalanine. The entry retains the CDR3 DNA only, 39 bases that are in frame from base 1. The CDR1 and CDR2 encoded by the germline V gene are MDHEN and SYDVKM. The germline ends are 12 bases apart after V is trimmed by 3 bases and J by 9 bases. The sequencing here drew on PBMCs, taken 15 days after the yellow fever booster vaccination. The rearrangement joined TRBV28 to TRBJ2-1, with the D gene not confidently named. The TCR comes from a man aged 25-45 years who received the YFV17D yellow fever vaccine. The CDR3 reads as follows: CASSFLPRPEQFF. At the DNA level, the sequence is TGTGCCAGCAGTTTCCTGCCGCGGCCTGAGCAGTTCTTC. Beyond the CDR3, the reference TRBV28 and TRBJ2-1 genes provide the residues; the full variable domain reads: DVKVTQSSRYLVKRTGEKVFLECVQDMDHENMFWYRQDPGLGLRLIYFSYDVKMKEKGDIPEGYSVSREKKERFSLILESASTNQTSMYLCASSFLPRPEQFFGPGTRLTVL.